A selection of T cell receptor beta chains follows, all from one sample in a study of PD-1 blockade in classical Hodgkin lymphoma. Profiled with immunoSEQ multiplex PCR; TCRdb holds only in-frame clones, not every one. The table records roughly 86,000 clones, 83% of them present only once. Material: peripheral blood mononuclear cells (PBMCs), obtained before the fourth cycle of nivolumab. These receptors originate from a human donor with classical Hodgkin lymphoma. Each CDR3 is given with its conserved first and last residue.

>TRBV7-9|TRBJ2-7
CASSSPLTGAWEQYF
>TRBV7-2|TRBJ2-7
CASSLNFKGEQYF
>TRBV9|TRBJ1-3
CASSVEPGEGDTIYF
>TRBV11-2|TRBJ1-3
CASSVGFQYSGNTIYF
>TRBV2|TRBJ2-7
CASRENTVSSYEQYF
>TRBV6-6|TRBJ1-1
CASSYLSMNTEAFF
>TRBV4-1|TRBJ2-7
CASSQEGTRVSEQYF
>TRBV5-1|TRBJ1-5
CASSLEGLGQPQHF
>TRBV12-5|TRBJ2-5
CASGFLAGAPETQYF
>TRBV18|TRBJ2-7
CASSPQPSGSSYEQYF
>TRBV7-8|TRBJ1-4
CASSSGRVNEKLFF
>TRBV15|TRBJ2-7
CATSRRIPPYEQYF
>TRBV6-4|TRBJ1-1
CASSEGHRGVAEAFF
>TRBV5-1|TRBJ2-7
CASSLPSGIGEQYF
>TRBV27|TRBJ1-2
CASSGRRQGHYGYTF
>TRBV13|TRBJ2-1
CASSSQRLASYNEQFF